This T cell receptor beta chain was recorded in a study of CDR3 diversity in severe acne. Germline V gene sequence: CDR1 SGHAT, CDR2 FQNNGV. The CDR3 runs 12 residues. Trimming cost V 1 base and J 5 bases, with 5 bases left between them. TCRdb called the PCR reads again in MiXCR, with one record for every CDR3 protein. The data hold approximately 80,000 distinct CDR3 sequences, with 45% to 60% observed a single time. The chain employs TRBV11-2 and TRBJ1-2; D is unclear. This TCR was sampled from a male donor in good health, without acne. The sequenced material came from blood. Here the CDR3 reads CASSLGDYGYTF. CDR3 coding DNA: TGTGCCAGCAGCTTAGGGGATTATGGCTACACCTTC.